This paragraph covers one T cell receptor beta chain sequence. This specimen belongs to a study of PD-L1 blockade in urothelial cancer. Study as a whole: Patients commenced intravenous atezolizumab, 1,200 mg every 3 weeks, in 2014. Prior exposure to chemotherapy in patients amounted to 0 to 3 regimens received. Typically, measured as a median, blood samples had 150,000 or so T cells.

CDR3 length: 13 residues. Trimming shortened V by 2 bases and J by 4 bases, and 10 bases separated the two germline ends. Per germline, CDR1 GTSNPN and CDR2 SVGIG (reference sequence). Added to each PCR by spiking were synthetic TCR analog templates. Assay: immunoSEQ multiplex PCR; the TCRdb copy retains only in-frame clones and omits some. The profile shows 120,000 or so clones, roughly 83% of them singletons. This sample's time point: peripheral blood 6 weeks after treatment start. V usage is TRBV30 and J usage is TRBJ2-3, with a weak D call TRBD1 (6 bases). The sequencing here drew on PBMCs, taken around atezolizumab (anti-PD-L1) treatment. The source is a man aged 50 or older with urothelial cancer. CDR3 bases: TGTGCCTGGAGTCTGGACAGAGCAGATACGCAGTATTTT. This encodes CAWSLDRADTQYF.